This entry concerns a single T cell receptor beta chain. The sample originates from a study of blood T cell repertoires in COVID-19. Some clones are missing from TCRdb's copy, which holds only in-frame ones; the method was immunoSEQ multiplex PCR. The sample consists of about 260,000 clones, 80% to 85% of them appearing once. The V gene lost 7 bases and the J gene lost 5 bases, with 20 bases spanning the gap. Germline values: CDR1 SEHNR, CDR2 FQNEAQ (reference sequence). The CDR3 is 15 amino acids. The sequence derives from a man in his fifties or sixties with acute or convalescent COVID-19. Sequencing was performed on peripheral blood. The gene calls are TRBV7-9 and TRBJ1-2, with D possibly being TRBD1 (6 bases). The CDR3 coding sequence is TGTGCCAGCACCATCGGAGGAAGCAGGGGTTATGGCTACACCTTC. Protein product: CASTIGGSRGYGYTF.